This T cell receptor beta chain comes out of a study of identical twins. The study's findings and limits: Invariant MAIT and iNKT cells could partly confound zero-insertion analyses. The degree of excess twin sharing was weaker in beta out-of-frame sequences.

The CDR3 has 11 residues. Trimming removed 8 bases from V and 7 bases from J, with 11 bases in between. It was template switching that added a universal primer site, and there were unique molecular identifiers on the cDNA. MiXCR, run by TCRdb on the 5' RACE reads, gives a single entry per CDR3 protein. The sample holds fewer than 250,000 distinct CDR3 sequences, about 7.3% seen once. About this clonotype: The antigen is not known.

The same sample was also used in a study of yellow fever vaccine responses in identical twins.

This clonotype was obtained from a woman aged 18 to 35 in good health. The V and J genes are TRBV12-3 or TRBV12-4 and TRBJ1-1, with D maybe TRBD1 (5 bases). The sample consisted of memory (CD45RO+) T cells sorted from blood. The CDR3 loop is CASHERGEAFF. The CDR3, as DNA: TGTGCCAGCCATGAGAGGGGTGAAGCTTTCTTT.